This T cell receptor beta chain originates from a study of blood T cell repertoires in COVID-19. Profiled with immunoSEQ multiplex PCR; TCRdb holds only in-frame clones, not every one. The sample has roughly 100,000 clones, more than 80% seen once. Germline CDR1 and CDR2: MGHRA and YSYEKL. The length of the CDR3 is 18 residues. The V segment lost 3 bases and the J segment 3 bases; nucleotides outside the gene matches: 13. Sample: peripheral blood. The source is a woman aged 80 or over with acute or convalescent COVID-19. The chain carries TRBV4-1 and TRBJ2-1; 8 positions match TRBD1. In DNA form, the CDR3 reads TGCGCCAGCAGCCAGGGGTTTCCTAGGACAGGGTTCTACAATGAGCAGTTCTTC. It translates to CASSQGFPRTGFYNEQFF.